The 21 T cell receptor beta chains reported below all come from one sample, sequenced in a study of blood T cells in healthy people across ages. Primers used in a second PCR of about 6 to 11 cycles were a sample-barcoded 5' primer and a J-beta primer mix. TCRdb analysed the 5' RACE reads with MiXCR anew, one entry per CDR3 protein. The sample has roughly 1.5 million distinct CDR3 sequences, around 40% seen once. The source material was blood. Receptor source: a woman under 30 in good health.

There are a few counts of this clonotype. CDR3 coding DNA: TGTGCCAGCAGTCCCCCCCTGGGTCCCCAGCATTTT. This encodes CASSPPLGPQHF. The chain employs TRBV12-3 or TRBV12-4 and TRBJ1-5; D is undetermined. Trimming stripped 5 bases from V and 10 bases from J, with 12 bases between. This CDR3 has 12 amino acids.

This chain uses TRBV15 with TRBJ2-1; TRBD2 might be the D (6 bases). Trimming shortened V by 0 bases and J by 12 bases, and 15 bases separated the two germline ends. There are 14 residues in the CDR3. CDR1 LNHNV and CDR2 YYDKDF come from the germline V gene (reference sequence). Here the CDR3 reads CATSRDLALSGQFF. CDR3 coding DNA: TGTGCCACCAGCAGAGATCTAGCGCTAAGTGGGCAGTTCTTC.

The CDR3, as DNA: TGTGCCAGCAGCTTAGACCTTAGCGGGGGCCCCCGACAAGAGACCCAGTACTTC. It translates to CASSLDLSGGPRQETQYF. This chain uses TRBV7-2 with TRBJ2-5; TRBD2 matches at 9 bases. Germline lookup yields CDR1 SGHTA and CDR2 FQGNSA. The V gene end was trimmed by 1 base and the J gene end by 2 bases; junction bases not matched to a gene: 11. This CDR3 region has 18 residues.

A remark on this clonotype: One junction end disagrees with the germline gene, perhaps due to a read error. V is TRBV28 and J is TRBJ1-2, with D possibly TRBD1 on 5 matching bases. The CDR3 length is 18 residues. Germline V gene lookup returns CDR1 MDHEN and CDR2 SYDVKM. CDR3 in DNA: TGTGGCAGCAGTGGGCACCTCCCGACAGTGACCTCTTGGTTAGGCTACACCTTC. Translating it yields CGSSGHLPTVTSWLGYTF.

This chain joins TRBV20-1 and TRBJ1-2; possible D gene TRBD1, 6 bases. This CDR3 is built from 14 residues. The germline V gene encodes CDR1 DFQATT and CDR2 SNEGSKA (reference sequence). The V end lost 0 bases, the J end lost 8 bases, and 16 bases lay between the germline ends. CDR3 in DNA: TGCAGTGCTAGAGATAGAGACAGGCGGTGGGGCTACACCTTC. This gives the protein CSARDRDRRWGYTF.

This clonotype appeared a few times. This chain joins TRBV27 and TRBJ2-5; D not certain. The end of the DNA fits TRBJ2-7 better, so the J call may be wrong. Germline CDR1 is MNHEY and CDR2 is SMNVEV (reference sequence). The CDR3 runs 13 residues. The CDR3 DNA reads TGTGCCAGCAGCTCCCTCGCCAGCTACGAGCAGTACTTC. Protein: CASSSLASYEQYF.

As to this clonotype: A much larger clone differs from this one at a single base, so this may be a read error. The chain joins TRBV27 to TRBJ1-2; no definite D call. This CDR3 has 14 amino acids. V was cut by 2 bases and J by 7 bases, with 14 bases left in between. From germline, CDR1 is MNHEY and CDR2 SMNVEV (reference sequence). The CDR3 sequence: CASSLIRVASGYTF. CDR3 in DNA: TGTGCCAGCAGTTTAATTCGAGTGGCTTCTGGCTACACCTTC.

This clonotype was picked up a small number of times. At one boundary the junction diverges from the germline segment, which might be a read error. The rearrangement joins TRBV7-9 to TRBJ2-7, with a weak D call TRBD1 (6 bases). Germline CDR1 is SEHNR and CDR2 is FQNEAQ (reference sequence). The CDR3 has 14 amino acids. CDR3 amino acids: CASSFFGQTYEKYF. The CDR3 nucleotides are TGTGCCAGCAGCTTCTTCGGACAGACCTACGAGAAGTACTTC.

The chain joins TRBV3-1 to TRBJ1-1; maybe TRBD1 (5 bases). The CDR3 length is 21 residues. V lost 0 bases and J 0 bases, leaving 26 bases between the germline ends. Germline V gene data show CDR1 as LGHDT and CDR2 as YNNKEL (reference sequence). CDR3 DNA sequence: TGTGCCAGCAGCCAAGAATCGGGATCGTGGGGCACGAGGAGAATGAACACTGAAGCTTTCTTT. It is translated as CASSQESGSWGTRRMNTEAFF.

Points on this clonotype: This may come from a read error, since a much larger clone is one base off. As DNA, the CDR3 is TGCGCCAGCAGCCAGGACCTTGGGAATGAGCGGTTCTTC. It yields the protein CASSQDLGNERFF. The chain recombines TRBV4-3 with TRBJ2-1; no reliable D call. Germline V gives CDR1 LGHNA, CDR2 YSLEER. The CDR3 loop spans 13 amino acids.

In this sample, this clonotype turned up a few times. This chain links TRBV13 with TRBJ2-7; possibly TRBD1 or TRBD2 for D (5 bases each). Trimming stripped 2 bases from V and 2 bases from J, with 13 bases between. Germline values: CDR1 PRHDT, CDR2 FYEKMQ (reference sequence). The CDR3 extends over 15 amino acids. CDR3 loop: CASSLKVGGAYEQYF. In DNA form, the CDR3 reads TGTGCCAGCAGCTTAAAGGTTGGGGGAGCCTACGAGCAGTACTTC.

Note on this clonotype: A much larger clonotype is one base distant, so this may be a read error. The chain has TRBV5-1 and TRBJ1-6; D gene ambiguous. V was pared by 4 bases and J by 9 bases, with 14 bases between. This CDR3 comprises 14 residues. Per the germline V gene, CDR1 is SGHRS and CDR2 is YFSETQ. The CDR3 loop is CASSVAGGSSPLHF. CDR3 DNA sequence: TGCGCCAGCAGCGTGGCCGGCGGGAGTTCACCCCTCCACTTT.

This clonotype has only a few counts. This sequence joins TRBV9 and TRBJ2-1; no clear D gene. Trimming took off 2 bases at V and 6 bases at J, with 12 bases between the two ends. Germline CDR1 reads SGDLS; CDR2 reads YYNGEE. CDR3 length: 14 amino acids. The CDR3 loop is CASSVTGQVNEQFF. As DNA, the CDR3 is TGTGCCAGCAGCGTTACTGGCCAAGTCAATGAGCAGTTCTTC.

This clonotype was recorded a few times. The chain employs TRBV27 and TRBJ2-1, with 8 nucleotides matching TRBD1. The germline V gene has CDR1 MNHEY and CDR2 SMNVEV (reference sequence). J gave up 12 bases and V 5 bases, and 12 bases lay outside the gene matches. There are 14 residues in the CDR3. The CDR3 sequence is CASSPLVTGGGQFF. CDR3 bases: TGTGCCAGCAGTCCTTTAGTTACAGGGGGTGGGCAGTTCTTC.

The chain recombines TRBV25-1 with TRBJ2-7; 9 bases map to TRBD1. This CDR3 has 17 residues. Germline-derived CDR1 and CDR2 are MGHDK and SYGVNS. V was clipped by 6 bases and J by 2 bases; unmatched bases: 14. CDR3 in DNA: TGTGCCAGCAGCCACCTACAGGGGGCCCAGAAAGCCTACGAGCAGTACTTC. Translation gives CASSHLQGAQKAYEQYF.

The genes are TRBV25-1 and TRBJ2-7; TRBD1 might be the D (5 bases). The CDR3 spans 13 residues. The V gene lost 5 bases and the J gene lost 4 bases, with 12 bases spanning the gap. Germline CDR1 MGHDK, CDR2 SYGVNS. CDR3 bases: TGTGCCAGCAGTCCTGACAGATTATACGAGCAGTACTTC. Protein sequence: CASSPDRLYEQYF.

V is TRBV29-1 and J is TRBJ1-2, with D possibly matching TRBD1 (5 bases). Between the trimmed V and J ends, which lost 6 bases and 2 bases, there was a span of 16 bases. CDR3 length: 14 amino acids. The germline V gene encodes CDR1 SQVTM and CDR2 ANQGSEA. In nucleotides, the CDR3 is TGCAGCGTCATAGCCCCAGGGAACAACTATGGCTACACCTTC. Its translation is CSVIAPGNNYGYTF.

V and J are TRBV5-5 and TRBJ2-7; 11 bases fit TRBD2. Looked up from germline, CDR1 is SGHKS and CDR2 is YYEKEE (reference sequence). V gave up 4 bases and J gave up 7 bases; unmatched junction bases: 13. The CDR3 loop spans 16 amino acids. Here the CDR3 reads CASSPPLAGGGNEQYF. In DNA form, the CDR3 reads TGTGCCAGCAGCCCCCCCCTAGCGGGAGGTGGAAATGAGCAGTACTTC.

This clonotype was picked up many times. The V call is TRBV11-2, the J call TRBJ2-6; the match to TRBD1 covers 9 bases. V lost 4 bases and J lost 11; bases outside the gene matches: 15. Per germline, CDR1 SGHAT and CDR2 FQNNGV. The CDR3 sequence is 17 residues long. The CDR3 sequence: CASSSGLMTGGNYVLTF. Here the CDR3 DNA reads TGTGCCAGCAGCTCCGGACTTATGACAGGGGGGAACTACGTCCTGACTTTC.

The V and J genes are TRBV7-2 and TRBJ2-1; D may be TRBD1 or TRBD2 (6 bases each). The V gene's germline CDR1 is SGHTA and CDR2 FQGNSA. The V end lost 3 bases, the J end lost 6 bases, and 15 bases lay between the germline ends. The CDR3 sequence is 15 residues long. CDR3 residues: CASSFRGLVVNEQFF. CDR3 nucleotide sequence: TGTGCCAGCAGCTTCCGGGGGCTAGTCGTCAATGAGCAGTTCTTC.

In this sample, this clonotype turned up many times. The chain is built from TRBV4-3 and TRBJ2-7; 9 bases line up with TRBD1. Judging by the DNA end, TRBJ2-4 fits better; the J call may be wrong. The CDR3 sequence is 14 residues long. The germline CDR1 and CDR2 sequences are LGHNA and YSLEER. CDR3 region: CASSQEDRGNIQYF. CDR3 DNA: TGCGCCAGCAGCCAGGAGGACAGGGGTAACATTCAGTACTTC.